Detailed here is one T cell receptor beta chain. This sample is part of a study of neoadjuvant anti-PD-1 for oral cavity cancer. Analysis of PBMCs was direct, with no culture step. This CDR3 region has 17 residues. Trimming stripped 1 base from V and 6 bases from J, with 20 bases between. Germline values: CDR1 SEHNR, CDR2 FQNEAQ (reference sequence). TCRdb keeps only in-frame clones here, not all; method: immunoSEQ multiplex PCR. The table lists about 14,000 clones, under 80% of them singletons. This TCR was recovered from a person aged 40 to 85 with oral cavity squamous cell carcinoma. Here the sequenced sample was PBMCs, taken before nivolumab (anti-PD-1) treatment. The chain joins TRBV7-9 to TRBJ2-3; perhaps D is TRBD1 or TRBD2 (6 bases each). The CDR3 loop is CASSLDIGGGSADTQYF. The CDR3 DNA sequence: TGTGCCAGCAGCTTAGATATAGGGGGAGGCTCAGCCGATACGCAGTATTTT.